These 22 T cell receptor beta chains were all obtained from the same sample, sequenced in a study. The sorted Tregs were CD4+CD25+CD127-/low cells. TCRdb re-called the 5' RACE reads through MiXCR, storing one row per CDR3 protein. The sample contains roughly 45,000 distinct CDR3 sequences, 22% of which appear only once. The sequencing sample was made of Tregs sorted from a lymph node. The receptors stem from a female donor with breast cancer.

This clonotype was counted between two and nine times. This chain uses TRBV28 with TRBJ2-5; D may match TRBD1 or TRBD2 (6 bases each). The CDR3 sequence is 15 residues long. Trimming left V 4 bases short and J 1 base short, with 13 bases between. Germline V gene lookup returns CDR1 MDHEN and CDR2 SYDVKM. CDR3 sequence: CASSSPQGGQETQYF. The DNA of the CDR3 is TGTGCCAGCAGTTCCCCACAGGGAGGCCAAGAGACCCAGTACTTC.

This clonotype was detected only once. This may stem from a read error, because a much larger clone lies one nucleotide away. The rearrangement links TRBV28 to TRBJ1-1; no firm D call. The CDR3 sequence is 15 residues long. CDR1 is MDHEN and CDR2 is SYDVKM in the germline V gene. The CDR3 region has the DNA TGTGCCGGCAGTTTAATCGGGAGTTTGAACACTGAAGCTTTCTTT. Its protein is CAGSLIGSLNTEAFF.

In its sample, this clonotype was seen many times. The chain is built from TRBV7-3 and TRBJ2-1; D may correspond to TRBD1 or TRBD2 (6 bases each). CDR3 length: 17 residues. Germline V gene data show CDR1 as SGHTA and CDR2 as FQGTGA. The ends were cut back, 5 bases at V and 0 bases at J, with 17 bases in the middle. CDR3 coding DNA: TGTGCCAGCAGCCCCGGGTGGGGGGCTGCCTCCTACAATGAGCAGTTCTTC. It yields the protein CASSPGWGAASYNEQFF.

At least ten counts were recorded for this clonotype. The J gene is TRBJ1-2, the V gene TRBV6-6; D perhaps matches TRBD1 (6 bases). This CDR3 region has 14 residues. CDR1 and CDR2 from the germline V gene are MNHNY and SVGAGI (reference sequence). Trimming pared 4 bases from V and 3 bases from J, leaving 12 bases between. CDR3 sequence (DNA): TGTGCCAGCAGTTCCGCTCAGGGGTACTATGGCTACACCTTC. It translates to CASSSAQGYYGYTF.

This rearrangement joins TRBV7-9 to TRBJ2-3; no clear D gene. V lost 5 bases, J lost 3 bases, and 6 bases lay in between. The CDR3 consists of 12 residues. The germline V gene encodes CDR1 SEHNR and CDR2 FQNEAQ (reference sequence). CDR3 amino acids: CASSHLTDTQYF. For the CDR3, the DNA is TGTGCCAGCAGCCATCTTACAGATACGCAGTATTTT.

This clonotype appeared a few times. The rearrangement joins TRBV12-3 or TRBV12-4 to TRBJ1-2; 7 bases agree with TRBD1. V lost 7 bases and J lost 2; bases outside the gene matches: 7. The CDR3 covers 14 residues. The CDR3 region is CASTPRQGNYGYTF. The CDR3 nucleotides read TGTGCCAGCACCCCGCGACAGGGAAACTATGGCTACACCTTC.

This clonotype was seen at least ten times. V is TRBV5-1 and J is TRBJ2-7; TRBD1 might be the D (5 bases). The germline CDR1 and CDR2 sequences are SGHRS and YFSETQ. V gave up 6 bases and J gave up 3 bases, with 7 bases separating them. The CDR3 sequence is 11 residues long. CDR3 protein: CASTDSYEQYF. In DNA, the CDR3 is TGCGCCAGCACCGACAGCTACGAGCAGTACTTC.

This clonotype was seen a few times. The rearrangement joins TRBV5-6 to TRBJ1-5; D may be TRBD1 (5 bases). There are 16 residues in the CDR3. Germline V gene sequence: CDR1 SGHDT, CDR2 YYEEEE. V lost 4 bases to trimming and J lost 4 bases, with 18 bases between them. CDR3 loop: CASSRNQGSGNQPQHF. The CDR3 region has the DNA TGTGCCAGCAGCCGAAACCAGGGTTCGGGGAATCAGCCCCAGCATTTT.

With regard to this clonotype: This may come from a read error, since a much larger clone is one base off. J is TRBJ2-1 and V is TRBV5-1; the D gene is possibly TRBD1 (5 bases). Germline values: CDR1 SGHRS, CDR2 YFSETQ. This CDR3 spans 15 amino acids. The CDR3 reads CAGSQDNQRYNEQFF. The CDR3 DNA follows: TGCGCCGGCAGCCAGGACAACCAGAGGTACAATGAGCAGTTCTTC.

This clonotype has more than one count but fewer than ten. The gene calls are TRBV12-3 or TRBV12-4 and TRBJ2-3; 7 bases match TRBD1. The CDR3 runs 17 residues. V dropped 5 bases and J dropped 4; count of bases not matched to a gene: 15. CDR3 loop: CASSPDEKTGLADTQYF. CDR3 bases: TGTGCCAGCAGTCCCGACGAGAAGACAGGGCTCGCAGATACGCAGTATTTT.

This clonotype showed up many times. V gene TRBV7-6 combines with J gene TRBJ2-1; 7 nucleotides agree with TRBD1. Germline V gene lookup returns CDR1 SGHVS and CDR2 FNYEAQ. V shed 5 bases, J shed 6 bases, and the junction held 13 bases outside the gene matches. The CDR3 totals 16 residues. The CDR3 sequence: CASSLIQGNLGNEQFF. The CDR3 DNA follows: TGTGCCAGCAGCCTGATACAGGGGAATCTCGGCAATGAGCAGTTCTTC.

This clonotype was found a few times. The chain couples TRBV9 to TRBJ2-1; possibly TRBD2 for D (6 bases). This CDR3 contains 15 residues. The V end was cut by 0 bases, the J end by 1 base, with 8 bases between. Germline V gives CDR1 SGDLS, CDR2 YYNGEE. The CDR3 DNA is TGTGCCAGCAGCGTAGCGGGGGATTCCTACAATGAGCAGTTCTTC. Protein product: CASSVAGDSYNEQFF.

Regarding this clonotype: The conserved final phenylalanine or tryptophan is absent from the CDR3, which likely points to a read error. This chain links TRBV20-1 with TRBJ2-1; tentative D call: TRBD1 (9 bases). The CDR3 loop spans 13 amino acids. V lost 5 bases, J lost 12 bases, and 20 bases lay in between. CDR1 is DFQATT, CDR2 SNEGSKA, per germline (reference sequence). CDR3 sequence reads: CSAASGPDRGQFS. CDR3 sequence (DNA): TGCAGTGCTGCTAGCGGGCCGGACAGGGGGCAGTTCTCC.

At least ten counts were recorded for this clonotype. The chain couples TRBV4-1 to TRBJ1-4; 7 nucleotides match TRBD1. The CDR3 is made up of 16 amino acids. V lost 6 bases, J lost 3 bases, and 10 bases stayed unmatched. Germline CDR1 reads MGHRA; CDR2 reads YSYEKL. DNA of the CDR3: TGCGCCAGCAGTCGGTCCCCGGGGACAGCTAATGAAAAACTGTTTTTT. Amino acid sequence: CASSRSPGTANEKLFF.

This clonotype has ten or more counts. The chain has TRBV4-3 and TRBJ1-1, with 7 bases identical to TRBD1. CDR1 and CDR2 from the germline V gene are LGHNA and YSLEER. Trimming removed 0 bases from V and 0 bases from J; junction bases left unmatched: 10. The CDR3 is 18 amino acids. The CDR3 nucleotides are TGCGCCAGCAGCCAAGATTGGTCGACAGGGCCCATGAACACTGAAGCTTTCTTT. Translating it yields CASSQDWSTGPMNTEAFF.

This clonotype was detected many times. The V gene is TRBV18, the J gene TRBJ1-2; possibly TRBD1 for D (6 bases). The CDR3 runs 15 residues. The germline V gene has CDR1 KGHSH and CDR2 LQKENI. The V end was cut by 0 bases, the J end by 3 bases, with 11 bases between. The CDR3 region has the DNA TGTGCCAGCTCACCACCAGCGACAGGCCACTATGGCTACACCTTC. It codes for CASSPPATGHYGYTF.

This clonotype was counted between two and nine times. The J gene is TRBJ2-1, the V gene TRBV27; 11 bases agree with TRBD2. CDR1 and CDR2 from the germline V gene are MNHEY and SMNVEV (reference sequence). J lost 5 bases, V lost 3 bases, and 6 bases had no gene match. CDR3 length: 16 amino acids. CDR3 amino acids: CASSFIAGGTHNEQFF. The CDR3 DNA reads as TGTGCCAGCAGTTTTATAGCGGGAGGGACCCACAATGAGCAGTTCTTC.

This clonotype was picked up many times. V usage is TRBV5-1 and J usage is TRBJ1-1; D remains unclear. CDR1 is SGHRS, CDR2 YFSETQ, per germline. The CDR3 has 14 residues. Trimming cost V 4 bases and J 1 base, with 11 bases left between them. CDR3 sequence: CASSPSLANTEAFF. CDR3 in DNA: TGCGCCAGCAGCCCCAGTTTGGCGAACACTGAAGCTTTCTTT.

This clonotype was seen just once. The chain is built from TRBV7-3 and TRBJ2-1; possible D gene TRBD2, 6 bases. V lost 5 bases and J 0 bases, leaving 20 bases between the germline ends. The CDR3 has 18 amino acids. The germline V gene has CDR1 SGHTA and CDR2 FQGTGA. CDR3 loop: CASSPLPRDWSSYNEQFF. The CDR3 region has the DNA TGTGCCAGCAGCCCCCTTCCCCGGGACTGGAGCTCCTACAATGAGCAGTTCTTC.

With respect to this clonotype: A read error may be the cause here, since a much bigger clone is one base away. The genes are TRBV5-1 and TRBJ2-7, with 12 positions matching TRBD2. Germline V gene sequence: CDR1 SGHRS, CDR2 YFSETQ. The CDR3 is 13 amino acids. In DNA, the CDR3 is TGCGCCAGCGCGGGACTAGCGGGTTACGGGCAGTACTTC. It specifies CASAGLAGYGQYF. The entire variable domain, with the rest obtained from reference TRBV5-1 and TRBJ2-7, is as follows: KAGVTQTPRYLIKTRGQQVTLSCSPISGHRSVSWYQQTPGQGLQFLFEYFSETQRNKGNFPGRFSGRQFSNSRSEMNVSTLELGDSALYLCASAGLAGYGQYFGPGTRLTVT.

This clonotype was counted ten times or more. The chain combines TRBV7-3 with TRBJ1-1; no firm D call. The CDR3 spans 14 residues. Germline V gene lookup returns CDR1 SGHTA and CDR2 FQGTGA. Trimming pared 5 bases from V and 0 bases from J, leaving 10 bases between. The CDR3 sequence is CASSQDGMNTEAFF. CDR3 in DNA: TGTGCCAGCAGCCAGGACGGCATGAACACTGAAGCTTTCTTT.

The J gene is TRBJ2-7, the V gene TRBV7-2; TRBD2 agrees at 7 bases. Germline values: CDR1 SGHTA, CDR2 FQGNSA. The V segment lost 5 bases and the J segment 2 bases; nucleotides outside the gene matches: 9. The CDR3 spans 15 residues. The CDR3 region has the DNA TGTGCCAGCAGCGAACATAGCGGGTCGGCCTACGAGCAGTACTTC. It specifies CASSEHSGSAYEQYF.